This T cell receptor (beta chain) was identified during a study of T cell responses to AZD1222 COVID-19 vaccine (dated by TCRdb to 2020 to 2023). The study in broad terms: TCR sequencing covered fewer than 250 trial participants: 207 given two doses of AZD1222 and 26 given two doses of MenACWY control vaccine. Trial participants were enrolled by age into subgroups of 18-55, 56-69 and 70-plus years, and around 150, 29 and 61 TCR-sequenced participants, respectively, were included in these subgroups.

Explained via the paper, the time point label denotes: about 28 days (+/-7) after the second vaccine dose. AZD1222 recipients with second doses at about 4 weeks or about 12 weeks were pooled, because spike-specific TCR depth and breadth did not differ between schedules. Samples from vaccinated people were obtained from the UK trials COV001 and COV002, which included a single-blind randomized controlled phase 2/3 trial of AZD1222 (ChAdOx1 nCoV-19) in healthy adults. For TCRbeta chain sequencing, PBMC samples were collected from trial participants at day 0 and at day 28 after the second dose. The investigation overall reported the following: Reportedly, almost half of the unique spike-specific TCRs recognized epitopes lying outside the regions that are mutated in the B.1.351 and B.1.1.7 variants. Participants were mostly white British and included more females than males, and it was suggested by the authors that clonal diversity may have been underestimated. CD4 TCRs associated with the vaccine covered the entire spike protein, and the dominant responses were in regions 160-218 and 743-854. The 56-69-year group was small, and its depth increase did not reach significance, likely because of low power. Because no day 14 peak-response samples were available, repertoires were characterized only after the peak T cell response. After two AZD1222 doses, spike-specific TCR breadth and depth were significantly higher than at day 0 and than in MenACWY recipients. Conclusions about previously exposed vaccinees are limited because only a handful of AZD1222 recipients were SARS-CoV-2 seropositive at baseline.

The CDR3 regions of human TCRbeta chains were subjected to immunosequencing. The paper's processing steps were these. TCRs in the repertoires were compared against a reference library of SARS-CoV-2-specific TCRs that had been generated with the MIRA antigen-specificity platform. Breadth meant the fraction of unique TCRs that were SARS-CoV-2-associated, whereas depth meant the fraction of total T cells that were SARS-CoV-2-associated. Using the MIRA data, each spike-specific TCR was assigned both to the spike region to which the TCR was reactive and to a CD4 or CD8 class. Log10-transformed breadth and depth values were compared by one-way ANOVA with Sidak's multiple comparisons tests. Not all clones reach the TCRdb copy of this immuneACCESS table, which keeps in-frame sequences only. Checked studies attribute under half of the gap to unresolved V genes and leave the rest unexplained. Clone size and the V and J calls come from that table; the DNA yielded D and trimming. Present in this sample are 250,000 to 300,000 clones, approximately 94% of which were seen just once. Roughly 0.5% of the sample belongs to the ten largest clones.

Of note for this clone: Its antigen has not been determined. No base qualities exist here, and no much larger clone lies one base off it.

Taken from cysteine to phenylalanine, the CDR3 has 15 residues. The read is trimmed to its CDR3 DNA, 45 bases read in frame from base 1. Cut back by 3 bases and 5 bases, the V and J ends lie 13 bases apart. The germline V gene (reference sequence) supplies CDR1 LGHDT and CDR2 YNNKEL. The TCR originated in an adult who received the AZD1222 COVID-19 vaccine. The material was peripheral blood, obtained 28 days after the second AZD1222 dose. The rearranged chain carries TRBV3-1 (or the pseudogene TRBV3-2) and TRBJ2-2, and possibly TRBD2, on 6 matching bases. The sequence in DNA is TGTGCCAGCAGCCAGCCGGGACTCCAAACCGGGGAGCTGTTTTTT. Its product reads: CASSQPGLQTGELFF.